One and the same sample provided the 9 T cell receptor beta chains below, sequenced in a study of chemoradiotherapy in HPV16-positive cancers. Sequenced by immunoSEQ multiplex PCR; TCRdb stores in-frame clones only, minus some. Among approximately 12,000 clones listed, roughly 84% were seen once. Source: blood, taken from a patient who underwent chemoradiotherapy. The receptors come from a human donor with HPV-associated anogenital cancer.

This chain links TRBV5-1 with TRBJ2-7; the D gene is possibly TRBD2 (5 bases). The CDR3 consists of 12 residues. Germline values: CDR1 SGHRS, CDR2 YFSETQ. V was cut by 7 bases and J by 0 bases, with 8 bases left in between. The CDR3 DNA reads TGCGCCAGCGGGAGCAGCTCCTACGAGCAGTACTTC. This encodes CASGSSSYEQYF.

This clone occurred a few times. The V and J genes are TRBV7-2 and TRBJ2-3; the D call may be TRBD1 or TRBD2 (6 bases each). The CDR3 runs 15 residues. V was shortened by 4 bases and J by 3 bases, with 14 bases between the two germline ends. CDR1 and CDR2 from the germline V gene are SGHTA and FQGNSA. DNA for the CDR3: TGTGCCAGCAGCTCCCGGGGGCGACGGACAGATACGCAGTATTTT. It is translated as CASSSRGRRTDTQYF.

The chain links TRBV19 to TRBJ1-2, with unresolved D. Trimming pared 0 bases from V and 9 bases from J, leaving 20 bases between. CDR3 length: 16 residues. Germline V gene data show CDR1 as LNHDA and CDR2 as SQIVND (reference sequence). The chain's CDR3 is CASSIDTSSAGNRYTF. The CDR3 nucleotides read TGTGCCAGTAGTATAGATACCTCCTCGGCGGGGAATCGCTACACCTTC. Combining the CDR3 with reference TRBV19 and TRBJ1-2 gives the whole variable domain DGGITQSPKYLFRKEGQNVTLSCEQNLNHDAMYWYRQDPGQGLRLIYYSQIVNDFQKGDIAEGYSVSREKKESFPLTVTSAQKNPTAFYLCASSIDTSSAGNRYTFGSGTRLTVV.

V is TRBV21-1 and J is TRBJ2-3; the table's TRBD1 call for D was not verified on the DNA. TRBV21-1 is deemed a pseudogene. The CDR3 has 15 residues. CDR3 in DNA: TGTGCCAGCAGCCCATTGAGGGGGCGGACAGATACGCAGTATTTT. It yields the protein CASSPLRGRTDTQYF.

The V and J genes are TRBV19 and TRBJ2-2; no clear D. In germline, CDR1 is LNHDA, CDR2 SQIVND (reference sequence). The V end was cut by 6 bases, the J end by 0 bases, with 8 bases between. This CDR3 comprises 14 residues. The chain's CDR3 is CASRDAPNTGELFF. DNA for the CDR3: TGTGCCAGTAGGGACGCACCGAACACCGGGGAGCTGTTTTTT.

This clone was counted once. The chain couples TRBV30 to TRBJ1-1, with 8 bases matching TRBD1. V lost 3 bases to trimming and J lost 0 bases; unmatched junction nucleotides: 6. Germline lookup yields CDR1 GTSNPN and CDR2 SVGIG (reference sequence). The CDR3 has 15 amino acids. The CDR3 loop is CAWSSPQGVNTEAFF. CDR3 coding DNA: TGTGCCTGGAGCTCCCCACAGGGGGTGAACACTGAAGCTTTCTTT.

In this sample, this clone turned up once. In DNA, the CDR3 is TGTGCCAGCAGCTTAGGGGCGGGGGAGACCCAGTACTTC. Protein: CASSLGAGETQYF. The chain links TRBV11-2 to TRBJ2-5; tentative D call: TRBD2 (6 bases). The V end lost 1 base, the J end lost 5 bases, and 8 bases lay between the germline ends. The CDR3 loop spans 13 amino acids. Germline lookup yields CDR1 SGHAT and CDR2 FQNNGV.

The CDR3 bases are TGTGCCAGCAGCTTGAGGGACACTGAAGCTTTCTTT. This sequence encodes CASSLRDTEAFF. The chain uses TRBV7-6 and TRBJ1-1; D is unclear. The CDR3 runs 12 residues. V was trimmed by 3 bases and J by 3 bases, leaving 5 bases between them. Germline values: CDR1 SGHVS, CDR2 FNYEAQ.

V gene TRBV2 combines with J gene TRBJ2-2; no clear D. The CDR3 extends over 14 amino acids. V gave up 4 bases and J gave up 0 bases, with 6 bases separating them. Germline lookup yields CDR1 SNHLY and CDR2 FYNNEI. DNA for the CDR3: TGTGCCAGCAGTGGCCCGCCGAACACCGGGGAGCTGTTTTTT. Its translation: CASSGPPNTGELFF.